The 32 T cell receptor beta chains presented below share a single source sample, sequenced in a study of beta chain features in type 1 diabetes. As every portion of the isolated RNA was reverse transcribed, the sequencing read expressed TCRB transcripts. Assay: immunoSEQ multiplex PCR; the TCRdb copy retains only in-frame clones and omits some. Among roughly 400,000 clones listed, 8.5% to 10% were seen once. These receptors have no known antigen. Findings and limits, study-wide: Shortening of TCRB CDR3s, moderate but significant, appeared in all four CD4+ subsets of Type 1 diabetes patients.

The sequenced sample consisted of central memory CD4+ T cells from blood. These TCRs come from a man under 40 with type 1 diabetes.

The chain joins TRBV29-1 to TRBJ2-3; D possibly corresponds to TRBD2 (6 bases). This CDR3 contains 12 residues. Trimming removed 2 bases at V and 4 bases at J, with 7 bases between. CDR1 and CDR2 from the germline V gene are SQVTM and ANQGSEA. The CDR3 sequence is CSVESGADTQYF. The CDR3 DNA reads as TGCAGCGTTGAATCGGGGGCAGATACGCAGTATTTT.

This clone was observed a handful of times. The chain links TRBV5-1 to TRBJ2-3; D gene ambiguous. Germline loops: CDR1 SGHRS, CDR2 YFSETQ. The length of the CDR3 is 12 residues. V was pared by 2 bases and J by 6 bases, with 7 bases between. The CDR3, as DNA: TGCGCCAGCAGCTTAAACGCGGATACGCAGTATTTT. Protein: CASSLNADTQYF.

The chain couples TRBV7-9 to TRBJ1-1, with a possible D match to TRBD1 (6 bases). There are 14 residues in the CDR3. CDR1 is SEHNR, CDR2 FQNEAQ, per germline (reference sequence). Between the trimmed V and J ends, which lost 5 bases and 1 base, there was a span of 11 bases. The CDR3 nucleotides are TGTGCCAGCAGCCCGACAGGACCGAACACTGAAGCTTTCTTT. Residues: CASSPTGPNTEAFF.

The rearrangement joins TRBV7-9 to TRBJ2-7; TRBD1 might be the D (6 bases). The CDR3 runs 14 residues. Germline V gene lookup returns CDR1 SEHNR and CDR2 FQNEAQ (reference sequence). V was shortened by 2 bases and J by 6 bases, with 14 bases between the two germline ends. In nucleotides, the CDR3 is TGTGCCAGCAGCTTACGGGACACCAAGGGCGAGCAGTACTTC. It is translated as CASSLRDTKGEQYF.

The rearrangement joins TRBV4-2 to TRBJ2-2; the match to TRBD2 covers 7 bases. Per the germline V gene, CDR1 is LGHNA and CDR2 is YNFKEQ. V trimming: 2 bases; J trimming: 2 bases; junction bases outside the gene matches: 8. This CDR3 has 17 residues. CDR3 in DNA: TGTGCCAGCAGCCAACTAAGCGGGAACACCAACACCGGGGAGCTGTTTTTT. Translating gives CASSQLSGNTNTGELFF.

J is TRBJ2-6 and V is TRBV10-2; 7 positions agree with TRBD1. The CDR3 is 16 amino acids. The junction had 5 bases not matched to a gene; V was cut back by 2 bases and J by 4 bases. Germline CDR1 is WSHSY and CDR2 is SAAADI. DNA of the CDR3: TGCGCCAGCAGTGAGACAGGGGCCTCCGGGGCCAACGTCCTGACTTTC. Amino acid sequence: CASSETGASGANVLTF.

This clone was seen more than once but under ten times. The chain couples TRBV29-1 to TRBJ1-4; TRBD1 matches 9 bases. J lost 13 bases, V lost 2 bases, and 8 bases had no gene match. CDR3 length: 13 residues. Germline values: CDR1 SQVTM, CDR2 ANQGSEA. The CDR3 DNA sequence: TGCAGCGTTGAAAGGGGACAGGGTCGAGGACTGTTTTTT. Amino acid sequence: CSVERGQGRGLFF.

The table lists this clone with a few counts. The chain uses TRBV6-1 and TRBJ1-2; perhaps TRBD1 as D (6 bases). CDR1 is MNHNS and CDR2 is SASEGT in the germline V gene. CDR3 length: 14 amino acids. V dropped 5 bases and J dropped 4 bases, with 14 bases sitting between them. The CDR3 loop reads CASSSPGQIYGYTF. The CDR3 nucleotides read TGTGCCAGCAGTTCACCCGGACAGATCTATGGCTACACCTTC.

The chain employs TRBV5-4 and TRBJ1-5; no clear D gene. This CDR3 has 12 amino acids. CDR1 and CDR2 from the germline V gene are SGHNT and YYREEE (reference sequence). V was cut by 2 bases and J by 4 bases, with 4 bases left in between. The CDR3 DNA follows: TGTGCCAGCAGCTTATTGAATCAGCCCCAGCATTTT. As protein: CASSLLNQPQHF.

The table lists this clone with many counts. Here the CDR3 DNA reads TGTGCCAGCAGTGGACAGGGTTTGGGGGGGGCAACTAATGAAAAACTGTTTTTT. This encodes CASSGQGLGGATNEKLFF. The chain couples TRBV6-1 to TRBJ1-4, with TRBD1 matching over 7 bases. CDR1 MNHNS and CDR2 SASEGT come from the germline V gene. The CDR3 consists of 18 residues. V gave up 4 bases and J gave up 0 bases; unmatched junction bases: 11.

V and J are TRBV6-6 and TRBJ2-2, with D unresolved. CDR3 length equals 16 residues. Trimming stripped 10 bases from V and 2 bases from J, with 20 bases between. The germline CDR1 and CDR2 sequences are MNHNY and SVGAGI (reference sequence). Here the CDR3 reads CATYTHGGSNTGELFF. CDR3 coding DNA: TGTGCCACCTACACCCACGGTGGCAGCAACACCGGGGAGCTGTTTTTT.

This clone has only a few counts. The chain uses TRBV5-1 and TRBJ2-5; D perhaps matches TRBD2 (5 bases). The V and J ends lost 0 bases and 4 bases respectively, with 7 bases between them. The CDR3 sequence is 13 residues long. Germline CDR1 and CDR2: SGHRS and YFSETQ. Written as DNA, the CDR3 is TGCGCCAGCAGCTTGGTGGCGGGAGAGACCCAGTACTTC. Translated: CASSLVAGETQYF.

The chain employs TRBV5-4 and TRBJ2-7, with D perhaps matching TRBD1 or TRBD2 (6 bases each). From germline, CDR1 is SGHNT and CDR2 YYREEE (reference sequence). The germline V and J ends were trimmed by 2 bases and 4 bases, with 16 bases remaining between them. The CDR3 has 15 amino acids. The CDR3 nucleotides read TGTGCCAGCAGCTTCCCGGGGGCGGTTTCGTACGAGCAGTACTTC. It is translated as CASSFPGAVSYEQYF.

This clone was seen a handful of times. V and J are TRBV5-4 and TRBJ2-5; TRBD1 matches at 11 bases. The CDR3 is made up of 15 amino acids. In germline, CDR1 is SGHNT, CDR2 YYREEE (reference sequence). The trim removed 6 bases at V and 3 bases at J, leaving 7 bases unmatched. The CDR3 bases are TGTGCCAGCATCAACCGGGACAGGGGGGAAGAGACCCAGTACTTC. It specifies CASINRDRGEETQYF.

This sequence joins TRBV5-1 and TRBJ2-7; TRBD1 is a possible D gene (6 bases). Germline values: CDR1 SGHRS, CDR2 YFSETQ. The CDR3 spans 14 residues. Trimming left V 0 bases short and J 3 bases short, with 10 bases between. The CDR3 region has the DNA TGCGCCAGCAGCTTGGCAGGGGTCCTCTACGAGCAGTACTTC. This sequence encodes CASSLAGVLYEQYF.

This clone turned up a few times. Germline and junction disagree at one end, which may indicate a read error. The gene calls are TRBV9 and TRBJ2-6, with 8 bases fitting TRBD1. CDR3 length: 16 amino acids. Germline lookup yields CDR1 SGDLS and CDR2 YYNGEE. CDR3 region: CAISGDRGSGANVLTF. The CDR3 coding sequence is TGTGCCATCAGCGGAGACAGGGGATCCGGGGCCAACGTCCTGACTTTC. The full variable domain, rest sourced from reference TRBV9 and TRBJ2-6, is DSGVTQTPKHLITATGQRVTLRCSPRSGDLSVYWYQQSLDQGLQFLIQYYNGEERAKGNILERFSAQQFPDLHSELNLSSLELGDSALYFCAISGDRGSGANVLTFGAGSRLTVL.

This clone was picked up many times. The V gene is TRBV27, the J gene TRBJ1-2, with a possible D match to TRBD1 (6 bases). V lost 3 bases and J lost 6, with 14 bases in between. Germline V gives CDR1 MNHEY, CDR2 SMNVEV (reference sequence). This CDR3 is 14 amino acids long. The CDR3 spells CASSFQGKGDGYTF. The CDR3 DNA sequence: TGTGCCAGCAGTTTTCAGGGGAAAGGGGATGGCTACACCTTC.

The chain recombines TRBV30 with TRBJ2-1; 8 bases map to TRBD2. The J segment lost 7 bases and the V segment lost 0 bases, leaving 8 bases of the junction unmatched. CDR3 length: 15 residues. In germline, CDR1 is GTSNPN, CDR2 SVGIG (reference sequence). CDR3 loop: CAWSVPGGPGNEQFF. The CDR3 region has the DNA TGTGCCTGGAGTGTACCGGGAGGGCCGGGTAATGAGCAGTTCTTC.

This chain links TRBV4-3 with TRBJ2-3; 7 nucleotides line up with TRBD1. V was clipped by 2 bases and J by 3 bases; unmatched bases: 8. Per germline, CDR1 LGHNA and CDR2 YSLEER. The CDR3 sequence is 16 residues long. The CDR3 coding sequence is TGCGCCAGCAGCCAACTAACTCCAGGGGGAACAGATACGCAGTATTTT. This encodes CASSQLTPGGTDTQYF.

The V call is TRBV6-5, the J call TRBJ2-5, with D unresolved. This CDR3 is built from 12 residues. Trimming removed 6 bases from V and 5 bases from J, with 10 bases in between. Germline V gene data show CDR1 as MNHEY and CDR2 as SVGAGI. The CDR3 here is CASSPSPETQYF. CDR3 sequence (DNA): TGTGCCAGCAGCCCCTCCCCGGAGACCCAGTACTTC.

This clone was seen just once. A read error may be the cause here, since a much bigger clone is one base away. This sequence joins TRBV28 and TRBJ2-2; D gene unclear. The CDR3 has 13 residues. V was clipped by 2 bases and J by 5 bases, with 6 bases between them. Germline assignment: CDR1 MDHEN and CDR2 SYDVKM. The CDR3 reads CASSLGWTGELFF. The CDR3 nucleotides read TGTGCCAGCAGTTTAGGGTGGACCGGGGAGCTGTTTTTT.

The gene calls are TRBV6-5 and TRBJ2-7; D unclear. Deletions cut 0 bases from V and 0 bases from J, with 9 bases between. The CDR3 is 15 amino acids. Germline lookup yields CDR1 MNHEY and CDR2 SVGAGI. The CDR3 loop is CASSYSPDYSYEQYF. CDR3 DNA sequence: TGTGCCAGCAGTTACTCCCCGGATTACTCCTACGAGCAGTACTTC.

In DNA form, the CDR3 reads TGTGCCAGCAGGATAGGACAGGGCGGCAACAATGAGCAGTTCTTC. Protein product: CASRIGQGGNNEQFF. The chain is built from TRBV27 and TRBJ2-1, with 8 bases lining up with TRBD1. The CDR3 sequence is 15 residues long. In germline, CDR1 is MNHEY, CDR2 SMNVEV (reference sequence). V was pared by 6 bases and J by 5 bases, with 9 bases of the junction left unmatched.

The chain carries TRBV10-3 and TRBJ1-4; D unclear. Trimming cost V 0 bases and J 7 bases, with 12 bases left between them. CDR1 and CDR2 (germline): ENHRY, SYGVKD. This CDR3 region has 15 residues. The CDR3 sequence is CAISESEQFFEKLFF. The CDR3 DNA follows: TGTGCCATCAGTGAGTCGGAACAATTTTTTGAAAAACTGTTTTTT.

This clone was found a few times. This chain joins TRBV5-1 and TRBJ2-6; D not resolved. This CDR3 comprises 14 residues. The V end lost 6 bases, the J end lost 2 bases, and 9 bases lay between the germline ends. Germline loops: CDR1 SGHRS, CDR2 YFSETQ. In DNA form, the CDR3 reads TGCGCCAGCAACCAAGGGACTGGGGCCAACGTCCTGACTTTC. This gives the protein CASNQGTGANVLTF.

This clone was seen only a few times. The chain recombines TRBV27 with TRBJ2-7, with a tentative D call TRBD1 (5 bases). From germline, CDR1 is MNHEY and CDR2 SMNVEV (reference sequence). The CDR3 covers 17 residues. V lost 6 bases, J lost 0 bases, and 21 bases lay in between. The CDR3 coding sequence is TGTGCCAGCAGCCCGAAGGAGACCACAGGATCCTCCTACGAGCAGTACTTC. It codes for CASSPKETTGSSYEQYF.

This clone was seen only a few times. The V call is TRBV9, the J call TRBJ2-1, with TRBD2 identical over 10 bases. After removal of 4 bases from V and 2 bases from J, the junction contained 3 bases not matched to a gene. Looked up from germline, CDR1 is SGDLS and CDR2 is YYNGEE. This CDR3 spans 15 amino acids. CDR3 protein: CASSRTSGAYNEQFF. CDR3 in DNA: TGTGCCAGCAGCCGGACTAGCGGAGCCTACAATGAGCAGTTCTTC.

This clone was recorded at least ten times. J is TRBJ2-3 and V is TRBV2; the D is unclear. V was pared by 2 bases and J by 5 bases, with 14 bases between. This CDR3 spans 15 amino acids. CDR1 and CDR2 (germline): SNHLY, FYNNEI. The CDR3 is CASSELARLRDTQYF. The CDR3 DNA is TGTGCCAGCAGTGAACTTGCCCGTTTGAGAGATACGCAGTATTTT.

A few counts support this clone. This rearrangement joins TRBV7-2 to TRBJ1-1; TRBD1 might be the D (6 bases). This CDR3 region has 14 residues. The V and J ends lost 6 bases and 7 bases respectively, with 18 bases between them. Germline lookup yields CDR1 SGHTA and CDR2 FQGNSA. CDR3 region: CASRSPGGQLEAFF. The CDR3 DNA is TGTGCCAGCAGATCCCCGGGGGGCCAACTTGAAGCTTTCTTT.

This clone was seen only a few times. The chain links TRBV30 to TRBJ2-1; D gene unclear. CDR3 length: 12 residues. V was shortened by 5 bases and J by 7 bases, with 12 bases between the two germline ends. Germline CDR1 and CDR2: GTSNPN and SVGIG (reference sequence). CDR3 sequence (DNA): TGTGCCTGGGGGCCTGGATTGAATGAGCAGTTCTTC. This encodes CAWGPGLNEQFF.

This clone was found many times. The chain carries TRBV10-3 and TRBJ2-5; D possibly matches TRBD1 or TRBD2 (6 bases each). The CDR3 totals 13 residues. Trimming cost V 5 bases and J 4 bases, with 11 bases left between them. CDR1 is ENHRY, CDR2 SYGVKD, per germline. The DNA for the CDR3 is TGTGCCATCAGTCCCGGGGGCCTAGAGACCCAGTACTTC. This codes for CAISPGGLETQYF.

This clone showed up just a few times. The DNA of the CDR3 is TGTGCCAGCAGTGCGACTTTGGGCCCCCAGCGGGAGACCCAGTACTTC. This gives the protein CASSATLGPQRETQYF. This chain connects TRBV25-1 to TRBJ2-5; maybe TRBD2 (5 bases). The CDR3 totals 16 residues. Germline lookup yields CDR1 MGHDK and CDR2 SYGVNS. With 4 bases removed from V and 5 bases from J, the gap between germline ends came to 20 bases.